The T cell receptor beta chain under discussion was sequenced for a study of blood T cell repertoires in COVID-19. Study overall: Samples came from the United States, Italy and Spain, spanning acute and convalescent COVID-19. From T cells, B-cell-depleted T cells, or PBMCs came the material, which was cDNA or gDNA.

The CDR3 loop spans 16 amino acids. CDR1 is LNHNV and CDR2 is YYDKDF in the germline V gene (reference sequence). The V end was cut by 1 base, the J end by 0 bases, with 13 bases between. Authors' analysis steps: For nucleated cells, counts were estimated from reference gene primer amplification. Assay: immunoSEQ multiplex PCR; the TCRdb copy retains only in-frame clones and omits some. Clone size and the V and J calls come from that table; the DNA yielded D and trimming. The sample consists of about 160,000 clones, around 90% of them appearing once. Sequencing used peripheral blood. The V gene is TRBV15, the J gene TRBJ2-7; weak D call: TRBD2 (5 bases). The source is a man aged 60-69 years with acute or convalescent COVID-19. In nucleotides, the CDR3 is TGTGCCACCAGCAGAGTTCGGGGAATTAGCTCCTACGAGCAGTACTTC. It codes for CATSRVRGISSYEQYF.